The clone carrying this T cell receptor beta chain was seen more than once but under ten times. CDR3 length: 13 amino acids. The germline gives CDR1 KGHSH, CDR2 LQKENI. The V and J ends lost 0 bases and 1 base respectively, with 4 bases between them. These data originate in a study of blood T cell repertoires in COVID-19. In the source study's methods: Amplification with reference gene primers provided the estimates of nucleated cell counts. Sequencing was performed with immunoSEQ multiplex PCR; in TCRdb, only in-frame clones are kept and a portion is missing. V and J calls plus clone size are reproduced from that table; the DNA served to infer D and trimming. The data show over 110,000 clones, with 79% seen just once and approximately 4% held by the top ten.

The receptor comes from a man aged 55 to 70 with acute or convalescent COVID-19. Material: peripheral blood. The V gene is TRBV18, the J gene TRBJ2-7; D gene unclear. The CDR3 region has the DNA TGTGCCAGCTCACCACCGTCTTCCTACGAGCAGTACTTC. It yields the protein CASSPPSSYEQYF. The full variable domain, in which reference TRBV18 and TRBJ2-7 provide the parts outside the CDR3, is NAGVMQNPRHLVRRRGQEARLRCSPMKGHSHVYWYRQLPEEGLKFMVYLQKENIIDESGMPKERFSAEFPKEGPSILRIQQVVRGDSAAYFCASSPPSSYEQYFGPGTRLTVT.